These 21 T cell receptor beta chains were sequenced from one sample in a study of cytomegalovirus exposure and HLA in healthy donors. In the PCR, 60 Vbeta and 13 Jbeta primers were used. The assay was immunoSEQ multiplex PCR, and TCRdb's table has in-frame clones only and misses some. The sample shows about 110,000 clones, approximately 85% of them seen only once. Sequenced material: PBMCs. Every receptor here comes from a man aged 50 to 59 in good health and CMV-seronegative.

The chain combines TRBV2 with TRBJ2-7; TRBD1 is a possible D gene (5 bases). V shed 8 bases and J shed 1 base, with 9 bases lying between them. Germline CDR1 SNHLY, CDR2 FYNNEI. CDR3 length: 12 amino acids. In nucleotides, the CDR3 is TGTGCCAGCTTGCAGGGATCCTACGAGCAGTACTTC. It encodes CASLQGSYEQYF.

The chain carries TRBV19 and TRBJ2-2, with 7 bases fitting TRBD1. Trimming removed 6 bases from V and 3 bases from J; junction bases left unmatched: 4. Per the germline V gene, CDR1 is LNHDA and CDR2 is SQIVND (reference sequence). This CDR3 comprises 14 residues. For the CDR3, the DNA is TGTGCCAGTAGGCCGGGACAGTACACCGGGGAGCTGTTTTTT. This gives the protein CASRPGQYTGELFF.

V usage is TRBV2 and J usage is TRBJ1-1; D may be TRBD1 (5 bases). CDR1 SNHLY and CDR2 FYNNEI come from the germline V gene. The CDR3 is 13 residues long. V dropped 3 bases and J dropped 4 bases, with 9 bases sitting between them. The CDR3 DNA reads TGTGCCAGCAGTGAGATGGGGGGCACTGAAGCTTTCTTT. Its translation: CASSEMGGTEAFF.

The V call is TRBV28, the J call TRBJ1-3; D is uncertain. V shed 6 bases and J shed 0 bases, with 12 bases lying between them. The germline CDR1 and CDR2 sequences are MDHEN and SYDVKM. This CDR3 spans 15 amino acids. Here the CDR3 reads CASSPPWASGNTIYF. The DNA for the CDR3 is TGTGCCAGCAGCCCCCCCTGGGCCTCTGGAAACACCATATATTTT.

The chain couples TRBV4-1 to TRBJ1-5, with a possible D match to TRBD1 (6 bases). V shed 4 bases and J shed 4 bases, with 17 bases lying between them. The CDR3 covers 16 residues. CDR1 is MGHRA and CDR2 is YSYEKL in the germline V gene. As DNA, the CDR3 is TGCGCCAGCAGCCCATTTAACAGGGCGGCTAATCAGCCCCAGCATTTT. Its translation: CASSPFNRAANQPQHF.

This chain connects TRBV6-1 to TRBJ2-7; D is possibly TRBD1 (5 bases). V was shortened by 6 bases and J by 3 bases, with 15 bases between the two germline ends. The CDR3 runs 14 residues. CDR1 is MNHNS and CDR2 is SASEGT in the germline V gene. The CDR3 DNA is TGTGCCAGCAGAAGGAAGGGGATGATCTACGAGCAGTACGTC. Translation: CASRRKGMIYEQYV.

This chain links TRBV28 with TRBJ1-3; D unresolved. The V gene lost 3 bases and the J gene lost 5 bases, with 2 bases spanning the gap. Germline V gene lookup returns CDR1 MDHEN and CDR2 SYDVKM. There are 11 residues in the CDR3. The CDR3 DNA reads TGTGCCAGCAGTTTCAGAAACACCATATATTTT. This codes for CASSFRNTIYF.

This clone was seen a handful of times. The rearrangement joins TRBV11-3 to TRBJ2-3; D remains ambiguous. The V gene's germline CDR1 is SGHNT and CDR2 YENEEA. The CDR3 is 13 residues long. V was trimmed by 5 bases and J by 4 bases, leaving 10 bases between them. The CDR3, as DNA: TGTGCCAGCAGCACTTTAGCAGCAGATACGCAGTATTTT. This translates into CASSTLAADTQYF.

This clone is a singleton in its sample. This chain links TRBV19 with TRBJ2-5; 8 nucleotides match TRBD1. Germline trimming cut 5 bases from V and 5 bases from J; bases unmatched to any gene: 10. Germline lookup yields CDR1 LNHDA and CDR2 SQIVND (reference sequence). The CDR3 consists of 15 residues. The CDR3 DNA follows: TGTGCCAGTAGTCCCCTAGACAGGGGAAGGGAGACCCAGTACTTC. This codes for CASSPLDRGRETQYF.

The chain recombines TRBV15 with TRBJ2-5; 15 bases match TRBD2. From germline, CDR1 is LNHNV and CDR2 YYDKDF (reference sequence). The CDR3 spans 19 residues. Losses at the gene ends were 1 base for V and 0 bases for J; bases not matched to a gene: 6. DNA of the CDR3: TGTGCCACCAGCAGAGCCTGGACTAGCGGGGGGGACGACCAAGAGACCCAGTACTTC. Translating it yields CATSRAWTSGGDDQETQYF. Variable domain in full (rest from reference TRBV15 and TRBJ2-5): DAMVIQNPRYQVTQFGKPVTLSCSQTLNHNVMYWYQQKSSQAPKLLFHYYDKDFNNEADTPDNFQSRRPNTSFCFLDIRSPGLGDTAMYLCATSRAWTSGGDDQETQYFGPGTRLLVL.

V usage is TRBV14 and J usage is TRBJ1-6; TRBD1 matches 11 bases. Germline V gene lookup returns CDR1 SGHDN and CDR2 FVKESK. Trimming at V came to 4 bases and at J to 10 bases, leaving 3 bases not matched to a gene. The CDR3 is 14 residues long. The CDR3 DNA reads TGTGCCAGCAGCCTCGGACAGGGGGCCTCACCCCTCCACTTT. Amino acid sequence: CASSLGQGASPLHF.

In nucleotides, the CDR3 is TGTGCCAGCAGTAGGACTAGCGGGGTAGATACGCAGTATTTT. Protein sequence: CASSRTSGVDTQYF. The V and J genes are TRBV6-6 and TRBJ2-3, with 12 bases identical to TRBD2. Looked up from germline, CDR1 is MNHNY and CDR2 is SVGAGI (reference sequence). The J segment lost 5 bases and the V segment lost 5 bases, leaving 2 bases of the junction unmatched. This CDR3 spans 14 amino acids.

This clone was seen once. CDR3 DNA: TGTGCCATTGGCAGGCGGCAGGGCAACACTGAAGCTTTCTTT. This gives the protein CAIGRRQGNTEAFF. The chain joins TRBV30 to TRBJ1-1; D might be TRBD1 (5 bases). V lost 8 bases, J lost 2 bases, and 18 bases lay in between. Germline V gives CDR1 GTSNPN, CDR2 SVGIG (reference sequence). The CDR3 runs 14 residues.

The V call is TRBV18, the J call TRBJ1-6, with 7 positions matching TRBD1. Trimming at V came to 3 bases and at J to 7 bases, leaving 3 bases not matched to a gene. The CDR3 sequence is 14 residues long. Germline V gene sequence: CDR1 KGHSH, CDR2 LQKENI. As DNA, the CDR3 is TGTGCCAGCTCACCGACAGGGCTAAATTCACCCCTCCACTTT. Protein product: CASSPTGLNSPLHF.

CDR3: CASSFTGIWETQYF. CDR3 DNA sequence: TGTGCCAGCAGCTTTACAGGCATCTGGGAGACCCAGTACTTC. This rearrangement joins TRBV7-8 to TRBJ2-5, with D possibly matching TRBD1 (5 bases). The V gene lost 3 bases and the J gene lost 5 bases, with 13 bases spanning the gap. This CDR3 region has 14 residues. Germline-derived CDR1 and CDR2 are SGHVS and FQNEAQ. The complete variable domain, with remaining parts taken from reference TRBV7-8 and TRBJ2-5, reads GAGVSQSPRYKVAKRGQDVALRCDPISGHVSLFWYQQALGQGPEFLTYFQNEAQLDKSGLPSDRFFAERPEGSVSTLKIQRTQQEDSAVYLCASSFTGIWETQYFGPGTRLLVL.

This clone was found once. The chain links TRBV19 to TRBJ1-4; 8 nucleotides agree with TRBD1. From germline, CDR1 is LNHDA and CDR2 SQIVND (reference sequence). V was clipped by 6 bases and J by 1 base; unmatched bases: 1. The CDR3 totals 14 residues. The CDR3 spells CASRGQETNEKLFF. CDR3 nucleotide sequence: TGTGCCAGTAGGGGACAGGAAACTAATGAAAAACTGTTTTTT.

V is TRBV5-8 and J is TRBJ2-3; 12 positions match TRBD2. This CDR3 has 15 residues. Trimming removed 0 bases from V and 4 bases from J; junction bases left unmatched: 0. Germline V gives CDR1 SGHTS, CDR2 YDEGEE. Written as DNA, the CDR3 is TGTGCCAGCAGCTTGGGACTAGCGGGGGCAGATACGCAGTATTTT. Translation gives CASSLGLAGADTQYF. Full variable domain (remainder filled in from reference TRBV5-8 and TRBJ2-3): EAGVTQSPTHLIKTRGQQATLRCSPISGHTSVYWYQQALGLGLQFLLWYDEGEERNRGNFPPRFSGRQFPNYSSELNVNALELEDSALYLCASSLGLAGADTQYFGPGTRLTVL.

J is TRBJ1-2 and V is TRBV19; no reliable D call. CDR1 LNHDA and CDR2 SQIVND come from the germline V gene (reference sequence). The length of the CDR3 is 14 residues. The V end was cut by 7 bases, the J end by 4 bases, with 16 bases between. The CDR3 DNA sequence: TGTGCCAGTATACCCTCCGCCACAGCCTATGGCTACACCTTC. Translation gives CASIPSATAYGYTF.

The V and J genes are TRBV7-2 and TRBJ1-4; possible D gene TRBD1, 6 bases. The CDR3 has 14 amino acids. The V gene's germline CDR1 is SGHTA and CDR2 FQGNSA. Trimming shortened V by 4 bases and J by 8 bases, and 14 bases separated the two germline ends. This CDR3 reads CASSSGAMGEKLFF. The CDR3 bases are TGTGCCAGCAGCTCAGGGGCCATGGGAGAAAAACTGTTTTTT.

The chain links TRBV4-2 to TRBJ2-3, with D unclear. The CDR3 consists of 12 residues. Per germline, CDR1 LGHNA and CDR2 YNFKEQ. V gave up 1 base and J gave up 3 bases, with 2 bases separating them. In DNA, the CDR3 is TGTGCCAGCAGCCAAGCGACAGATACGCAGTATTTT. Translating gives CASSQATDTQYF.

The rearrangement links TRBV5-8 to TRBJ2-5; D perhaps matches TRBD2 (7 bases). Germline V gene lookup returns CDR1 SGHTS and CDR2 YDEGEE. Trimming stripped 1 base from V and 6 bases from J, with 19 bases between. CDR3 length: 16 residues. CDR3 protein: CASSLPARGGEKTQYF. The CDR3 DNA follows: TGTGCCAGCAGCTTGCCCGCTCGCGGGGGCGAGAAGACCCAGTACTTC.